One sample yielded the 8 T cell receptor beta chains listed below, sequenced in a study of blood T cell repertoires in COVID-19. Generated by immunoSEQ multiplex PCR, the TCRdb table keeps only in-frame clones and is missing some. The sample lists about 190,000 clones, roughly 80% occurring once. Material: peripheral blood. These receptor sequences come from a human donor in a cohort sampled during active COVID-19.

Here the CDR3 DNA reads TGTGCCAGCTCACCCCTCCAGGAAAAGGAACTGTTTTTT. Translating it yields CASSPLQEKELFF. V is TRBV18 and J is TRBJ1-4; no clear D gene. The ends were cut back, 3 bases at V and 12 bases at J, with 14 bases in the middle. The CDR3 extends over 13 amino acids. The germline V gene has CDR1 KGHSH and CDR2 LQKENI.

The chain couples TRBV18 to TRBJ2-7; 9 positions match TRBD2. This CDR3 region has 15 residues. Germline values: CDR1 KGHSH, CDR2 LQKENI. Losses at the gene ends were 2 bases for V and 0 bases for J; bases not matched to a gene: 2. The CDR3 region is CASSPVAGASYEQYV. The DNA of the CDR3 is TGTGCCAGCTCACCAGTAGCGGGGGCCTCCTACGAGCAGTACGTC.

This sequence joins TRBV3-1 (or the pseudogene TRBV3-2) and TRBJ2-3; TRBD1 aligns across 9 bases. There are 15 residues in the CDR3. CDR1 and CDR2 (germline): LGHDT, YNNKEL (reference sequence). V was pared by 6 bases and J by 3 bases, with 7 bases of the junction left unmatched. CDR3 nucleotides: TGTGCCAGCAGTTCCGGGACAGGGAGGACAGATACGCAGTATTTT. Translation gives CASSSGTGRTDTQYF.

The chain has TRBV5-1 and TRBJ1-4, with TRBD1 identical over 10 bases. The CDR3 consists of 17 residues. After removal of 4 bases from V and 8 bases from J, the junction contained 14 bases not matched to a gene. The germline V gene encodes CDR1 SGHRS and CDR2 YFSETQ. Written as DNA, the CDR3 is TGCGCCAGCAGCCGGGACAGGGGAAGTGGTAATAGCGAAAAACTGTTTTTT. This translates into CASSRDRGSGNSEKLFF.

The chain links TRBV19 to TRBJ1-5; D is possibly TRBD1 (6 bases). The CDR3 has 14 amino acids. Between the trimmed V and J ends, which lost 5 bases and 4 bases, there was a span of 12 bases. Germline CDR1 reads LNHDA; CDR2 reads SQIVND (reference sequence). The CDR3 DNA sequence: TGTGCCAGTAGTCAGGGGATGGGGAATCAGCCCCAGCATTTT. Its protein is CASSQGMGNQPQHF.

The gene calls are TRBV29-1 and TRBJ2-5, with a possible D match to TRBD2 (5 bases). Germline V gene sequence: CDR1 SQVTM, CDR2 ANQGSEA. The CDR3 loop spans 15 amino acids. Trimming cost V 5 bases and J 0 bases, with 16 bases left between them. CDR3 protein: CSVSPNGLYQETQYF. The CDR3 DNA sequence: TGCAGCGTTTCACCCAACGGACTGTACCAAGAGACCCAGTACTTC.

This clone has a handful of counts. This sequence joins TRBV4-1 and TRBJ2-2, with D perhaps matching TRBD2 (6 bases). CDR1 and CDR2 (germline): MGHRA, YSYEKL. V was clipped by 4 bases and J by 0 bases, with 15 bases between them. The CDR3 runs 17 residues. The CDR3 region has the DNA TGCGCCAGCAGCCTCGACTCTAGCGCCGCGAACACCGGGGAGCTGTTTTTT. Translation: CASSLDSSAANTGELFF.

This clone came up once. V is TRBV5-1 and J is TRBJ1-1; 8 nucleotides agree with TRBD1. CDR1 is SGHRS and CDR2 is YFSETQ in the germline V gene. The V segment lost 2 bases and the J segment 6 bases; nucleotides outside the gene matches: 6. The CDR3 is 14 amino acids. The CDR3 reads CASSLGQGVAEAFF. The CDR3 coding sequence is TGCGCCAGCAGCTTAGGACAGGGTGTCGCTGAAGCTTTCTTT.